The rows below give T cell receptor beta chains drawn from one sample of a study of blood T cell repertoires in COVID-19. Only in-frame clones appear in the TCRdb table, and some are missing; sequencing was by immunoSEQ multiplex PCR. The sample yields about 440,000 clones, about 85% seen once. Sequencing input: PBMCs or T cells enriched from blood (not recorded which). Receptors were obtained from a woman under 30 with acute COVID-19. The CDR3 runs from the conserved cysteine through the conserved F or W. The order of the fields is CDR3 DNA, CDR3 protein, clone size, V gene, J gene, D gene. D genes are given only for firm matches. Clone sizes are given selectively: once, few, many, or a class where the clone is expanded.

cdr3_nt: TGTGCCAGCATGGCCAGGGGCTCGGATGAGCAGTTCTTC
cdr3_aa: CASMARGSDEQFF
clone_size: NA
v_call: TRBV2
j_call: TRBJ2-1
d_call: NA

cdr3_nt: TGTGCCAGCAGTCAGACAGAATTCGGCTACACCTTC
cdr3_aa: CASSQTEFGYTF
clone_size: NA
v_call: TRBV6-2/TRBV6-3
j_call: TRBJ1-2
d_call: NA

cdr3_nt: TGTGCCAGCAGGGGGACAGGGAACGAGCAGTACTTC
cdr3_aa: CASRGTGNEQYF
clone_size: NA
v_call: TRBV2
j_call: TRBJ2-7
d_call: TRBD1

cdr3_nt: TGCAGCGTCCAAGGGACAGGTAGTGGCTACACCTTC
cdr3_aa: CSVQGTGSGYTF
clone_size: NA
v_call: TRBV29-1
j_call: TRBJ1-2
d_call: TRBD1

cdr3_nt: TGTGCCAGCAGTTGGAAATCTAGCGGGGGCGGTCGCAATGAGCAGTTCTTC
cdr3_aa: CASSWKSSGGGRNEQFF
clone_size: NA
v_call: TRBV27
j_call: TRBJ2-1
d_call: TRBD2

cdr3_nt: TGTGCCAGCAGCTTAGGCAGAGGAGGGATCAACTATGGCTACACCTTC
cdr3_aa: CASSLGRGGINYGYTF
clone_size: NA
v_call: TRBV11-2
j_call: TRBJ1-2
d_call: NA

cdr3_nt: TGTGCCAGCAGTAAGGACAGTAAGCATTTT
cdr3_aa: CASSKDSKHF
clone_size: once
v_call: TRBV28
j_call: TRBJ1-5
d_call: NA

cdr3_nt: TGTGCCACCCCGACAGGGGCAACTAATGAAAAACTGTTTTTT
cdr3_aa: CATPTGATNEKLFF
clone_size: NA
v_call: TRBV6-5
j_call: TRBJ1-4
d_call: TRBD1

cdr3_nt: TGTGCCAGCAGCTCCTCTAGCGGGATTAGCACAGATACGCAGTATTTT
cdr3_aa: CASSSSSGISTDTQYF
clone_size: NA
v_call: TRBV7-2
j_call: TRBJ2-3
d_call: TRBD2

cdr3_nt: TGTGCCAGCAGAAAAGGGGGGGCCGGACAGACGGCTGAAGCTTTCTTT
cdr3_aa: CASRKGGAGQTAEAFF
clone_size: NA
v_call: TRBV3-1/TRBV3-2
j_call: TRBJ1-1
d_call: NA

cdr3_nt: TGTGCCAGTAGTAGTGACAGGGAAAGGGGCTACACCTTC
cdr3_aa: CASSSDRERGYTF
clone_size: few
v_call: TRBV19
j_call: TRBJ1-2
d_call: TRBD1

cdr3_nt: TGTGCCAGTAGTAAAACAGGGAGTGCCGGAAACACCATATATTTT
cdr3_aa: CASSKTGSAGNTIYF
clone_size: once
v_call: TRBV19
j_call: TRBJ1-3
d_call: NA

cdr3_nt: TGTGCCAGCAGCTTAGAGGAGGGTTCCTTCTACAATGAGCAGTTCTTC
cdr3_aa: CASSLEEGSFYNEQFF
clone_size: NA
v_call: TRBV11-2
j_call: TRBJ2-1
d_call: NA

cdr3_nt: TGCGCCAGCAGCTTCTCCGGGACAGGGATTCTTGAGACCCAGTACTTC
cdr3_aa: CASSFSGTGILETQYF
clone_size: NA
v_call: TRBV5-1
j_call: TRBJ2-5
d_call: TRBD1

cdr3_nt: TGTGCCAGCATCAAGGGGTCCTACAATGAGCAGTTCTTC
cdr3_aa: CASIKGSYNEQFF
clone_size: NA
v_call: TRBV2
j_call: TRBJ2-1
d_call: NA

cdr3_nt: TGCGCCAGCAGCTTGGGAGGACATACAAGCTCCTACGAGCAGTACTTC
cdr3_aa: CASSLGGHTSSYEQYF
clone_size: few
v_call: TRBV5-1
j_call: TRBJ2-7
d_call: NA

cdr3_nt: TGTGCCAGCAGCGCCGGTCGGGGCACCGGGGAGCTGTTTTTT
cdr3_aa: CASSAGRGTGELFF
clone_size: NA
v_call: TRBV11-3
j_call: TRBJ2-2
d_call: NA

cdr3_nt: TGTGCCAGTAGTATAGAGGCAGGGCGCAATGAAAAACTGTTTTTT
cdr3_aa: CASSIEAGRNEKLFF
clone_size: NA
v_call: TRBV19
j_call: TRBJ1-4
d_call: NA